Following are 17 T cell receptor beta chains from one sample sequenced in a study of OX40 agonist ivuxolimab in advanced cancers. Only in-frame clones appear in the TCRdb table, and some are missing; sequencing was by immunoSEQ multiplex PCR. This sample carries tens of thousands of clones, about four fifths of them seen once, and the ten largest clones take 3%. The sequencing here drew on CD4+ or CD8+ T cells sorted from blood, taken in a trial of the OX40 agonist ivuxolimab. The receptors were gathered from an adult with an advanced solid tumor such as melanoma, head and neck, liver or kidney cancer.

This clone showed up just once. The chain couples TRBV6-6 to TRBJ2-5; no definite D call. CDR3 length: 15 amino acids. Germline CDR1 MNHNY, CDR2 SVGAGI (reference sequence). V lost 2 bases, J lost 7 bases, and 17 bases lay in between. The CDR3 reads CASSYPGQPVWTQYF. Written as DNA, the CDR3 is TGTGCCAGCAGTTACCCTGGCCAGCCAGTATGGACCCAGTACTTC.

The V gene is TRBV4-1, the J gene TRBJ2-3; D is ambiguous. The V end lost 8 bases, the J end lost 2 bases, and 14 bases lay between the germline ends. The CDR3 covers 14 residues. The V gene's germline CDR1 is MGHRA and CDR2 YSYEKL. This chain's CDR3 is CASVDTTATDTQYF. In DNA, the CDR3 is TGCGCCAGCGTTGACACCACTGCCACAGATACGCAGTATTTT.

V usage is TRBV18 and J usage is TRBJ1-4; 10 bases agree with TRBD1. V was clipped by 4 bases and J by 9 bases; unmatched bases: 5. Germline CDR1 is KGHSH and CDR2 is LQKENI. The CDR3 totals 14 residues. CDR3 protein: CASSQDRGTQKLFF. Here the CDR3 DNA reads TGTGCCAGCTCACAGGACAGGGGGACGCAAAAACTGTTTTTT.

This clone was counted between two and nine times. This sequence joins TRBV14 and TRBJ2-1; no clear D gene. The CDR3 consists of 14 residues. Germline V gives CDR1 SGHDN, CDR2 FVKESK. V was trimmed by 4 bases and J by 7 bases, leaving 14 bases between them. The chain's CDR3 is CASSRYRTENEQFF. CDR3 nucleotide sequence: TGTGCCAGCAGCCGCTACCGGACGGAAAATGAGCAGTTCTTC. The full variable domain, rest sourced from reference TRBV14 and TRBJ2-1, is EAGVTQFPSHSVIEKGQTVTLRCDPISGHDNLYWYRRVMGKEIKFLLHFVKESKQDESGMPNNRFLAERTGGTYSTLKVQPAELEDSGVYFCASSRYRTENEQFFGPGTRLTVL.

This clone has a single count. As DNA, the CDR3 is TGTGCCACCAGCAGAGGGGGCAGCTATGGCTACACCTTC. Translated, it gives CATSRGGSYGYTF. This chain uses TRBV15 with TRBJ1-2; a possible D gene is TRBD1 (5 bases). The ends were cut back, 1 base at V and 4 bases at J, with 7 bases in the middle. The CDR3 is 13 amino acids. In germline, CDR1 is LNHNV, CDR2 YYDKDF (reference sequence).

The chain links TRBV7-2 to TRBJ1-2; D remains unclear. Germline-derived CDR1 and CDR2 are SGHTA and FQGNSA. Trimming took off 5 bases at V and 5 bases at J, with 3 bases between the two ends. This CDR3 has 10 residues. The CDR3 loop is CASSQYGYTF. The DNA of the CDR3 is TGTGCCAGCAGCCAGTATGGCTACACCTTC. The complete variable domain, with remaining parts taken from reference TRBV7-2 and TRBJ1-2, reads GAGVSQSPSNKVTEKGKDVELRCDPISGHTALYWYRQSLGQGLEFLIYFQGNSAPDKSGLPSDRFSAERTGGSVSTLTIQRTQQEDSAVYLCASSQYGYTFGSGTRLTVV.

The chain recombines TRBV7-2 with TRBJ2-7; the D is unclear. This CDR3 comprises 17 residues. Germline CDR1 is SGHTA and CDR2 is FQGNSA. V was pared by 6 bases and J by 0 bases, with 21 bases between. This CDR3 is CASSPGFWQFGSYEQYF. CDR3 DNA: TGTGCCAGCAGTCCGGGCTTCTGGCAGTTCGGCTCCTACGAGCAGTACTTC.

This chain uses TRBV9 with TRBJ2-2; 7 positions agree with TRBD2. The germline V gene encodes CDR1 SGDLS and CDR2 YYNGEE. The V and J ends lost 0 bases and 3 bases, in that order; junction bases with no gene match: 8. The CDR3 is made up of 17 amino acids. The chain's CDR3 is CASSVEMGGADTGELFF. DNA of the CDR3: TGTGCCAGCAGCGTAGAGATGGGAGGGGCCGACACCGGGGAGCTGTTTTTT.

There are a few counts of this clone. This chain uses TRBV7-8 with TRBJ1-5, with 12 bases identical to TRBD1. In germline, CDR1 is SGHVS, CDR2 FQNEAQ. Trimming at V came to 5 bases and at J to 6 bases, leaving 5 bases not matched to a gene. This CDR3 has 15 residues. CDR3 nucleotides: TGTGCCAGCAGCCTCGGGACAGGGGGCTTTCAGCCCCAGCATTTT. It codes for CASSLGTGGFQPQHF. Full variable domain (remainder filled in from reference TRBV7-8 and TRBJ1-5): GAGVSQSPRYKVAKRGQDVALRCDPISGHVSLFWYQQALGQGPEFLTYFQNEAQLDKSGLPSDRFFAERPEGSVSTLKIQRTQQEDSAVYLCASSLGTGGFQPQHFGDGTRLSIL.

The gene calls are TRBV7-8 and TRBJ2-3; a possible D gene is TRBD1 (5 bases). Looked up from germline, CDR1 is SGHVS and CDR2 is FQNEAQ. The V gene lost 0 bases and the J gene lost 4 bases, with 14 bases spanning the gap. This CDR3 comprises 16 residues. CDR3 sequence: CASSLAVGRAADTQYF. DNA of the CDR3: TGTGCCAGCAGCTTAGCGGTGGGCAGGGCTGCAGATACGCAGTATTTT.

The chain carries TRBV7-2 and TRBJ1-2; 9 positions match TRBD1. Germline V lookup: CDR1 SGHTA, CDR2 FQGNSA. V dropped 4 bases and J dropped 6; count of bases not matched to a gene: 6. There are 14 residues in the CDR3. The CDR3 DNA is TGTGCCAGCAGCTCGGGGACAGGGACCAATGGCTACACCTTC. Encoded protein: CASSSGTGTNGYTF.

The chain recombines TRBV5-1 with TRBJ2-7, with D maybe TRBD1 (6 bases). The V end lost 4 bases, the J end lost 5 bases, and 19 bases lay between the germline ends. Germline loops: CDR1 SGHRS, CDR2 YFSETQ. This CDR3 has 15 amino acids. CDR3 region: CASSAVRGFRHEQYF. CDR3 DNA sequence: TGCGCCAGCAGCGCGGTGAGGGGGTTTAGGCACGAGCAGTACTTC.

The chain links TRBV6-1 to TRBJ2-2, with D unresolved. Germline CDR1 MNHNS, CDR2 SASEGT. Trimming shortened V by 1 base and J by 4 bases, and 7 bases separated the two germline ends. The CDR3 contains 14 residues. CDR3 coding DNA: TGTGCCAGCAGTGAAGAGCTGACCACCGGGGAGCTGTTTTTT. This sequence encodes CASSEELTTGELFF.

CDR3 sequence (DNA): TGCAGCGTCAAAACAGTCTGGGGAATCACAGATACGCAGTATTTT. Translation: CSVKTVWGITDTQYF. This chain connects TRBV29-1 to TRBJ2-3; D uncertain. The V gene's germline CDR1 is SQVTM and CDR2 ANQGSEA. Trimming removed 6 bases from V and 2 bases from J, with 18 bases in between. The CDR3 loop spans 15 amino acids.

The CDR3 DNA reads as TGTGCCAGCAGTGGATCATGGGATGAAAAACTGTTTTTT. Translated, it gives CASSGSWDEKLFF. The chain has TRBV6-1 and TRBJ1-4; D not resolved. This CDR3 has 13 amino acids. Looked up from germline, CDR1 is MNHNS and CDR2 is SASEGT. Trimming took 4 bases from V and 6 from J, leaving 9 bases between them.

This clone occurred a few times. The rearrangement uses TRBV19 and TRBJ1-5; D is unresolved. CDR1 is LNHDA and CDR2 is SQIVND in the germline V gene (reference sequence). The CDR3 is 11 residues long. Trimming left V 10 bases short and J 9 bases short, with 13 bases between. CDR3 sequence (DNA): TGTGCCACCCGTGGCCAAGGGCCCCAGCATTTT. Its protein is CATRGQGPQHF. Using reference TRBV19 and TRBJ1-5 for the parts outside the CDR3, the full variable domain is DGGITQSPKYLFRKEGQNVTLSCEQNLNHDAMYWYRQDPGQGLRLIYYSQIVNDFQKGDIAEGYSVSREKKESFPLTVTSAQKNPTAFYLCATRGQGPQHFGDGTRLSIL.

This chain links TRBV7-9 with TRBJ2-7, with D perhaps matching TRBD2 (5 bases). This CDR3 is built from 12 residues. The V gene's germline CDR1 is SEHNR and CDR2 FQNEAQ (reference sequence). V lost 2 bases, J lost 7 bases, and 9 bases lay in between. The DNA for the CDR3 is TGTGCCAGCAGCTTACGGACGGGAGAGCAGTACTTC. This encodes CASSLRTGEQYF.